The next 23 T cell receptor beta chains were all read from a single sample in a study of OX40 agonist ivuxolimab in advanced cancers. Profiling relied on immunoSEQ multiplex PCR, and the TCRdb table lists in-frame clones only, not all of them. The sample consists of around 65,000 clones, 80% to 95% of them appearing once. Sequences were derived from CD4+ or CD8+ T cells sorted from blood, sampled in a trial of the OX40 agonist ivuxolimab. Every receptor here comes from an adult with an advanced solid tumor such as melanoma, head and neck, liver or kidney cancer.

The chain carries TRBV15 and TRBJ1-5; no definite D call. The CDR3 is 14 residues long. Germline V lookup: CDR1 LNHNV, CDR2 YYDKDF (reference sequence). V shed 0 bases and J shed 2 bases, with 5 bases lying between them. CDR3 sequence: CATSRDLGNQPQHF. In DNA form, the CDR3 reads TGTGCCACCAGCAGAGATCTAGGCAATCAGCCCCAGCATTTT.

The V call is TRBV27, the J call TRBJ2-7; 7 bases align to TRBD1. This CDR3 has 15 amino acids. Germline trimming cut 6 bases from V and 1 base from J; bases unmatched to any gene: 9. Looked up from germline, CDR1 is MNHEY and CDR2 is SMNVEV (reference sequence). The CDR3 protein is CASRKGDSLSYEQYF. The DNA for the CDR3 is TGTGCCAGCAGAAAAGGGGACAGCCTATCCTACGAGCAGTACTTC.

This rearrangement joins TRBV7-9 to TRBJ2-1; D possibly matches TRBD1 or TRBD2 (5 bases each). In germline, CDR1 is SEHNR, CDR2 FQNEAQ (reference sequence). Trimming left V 8 bases short and J 8 bases short, with 13 bases between. The length of the CDR3 is 12 residues. This CDR3 is CASQSQGDEQFF. The CDR3 DNA reads as TGTGCCAGCCAGAGTCAGGGAGATGAGCAGTTCTTC.

The CDR3, as DNA: TGTGCCAGCAGCACTCGACAGGACAGTCACTATGGCTACACCTTC. Translating gives CASSTRQDSHYGYTF. The chain carries TRBV9 and TRBJ1-2; perhaps TRBD1 as D (6 bases). Per the germline V gene, CDR1 is SGDLS and CDR2 is YYNGEE. This CDR3 contains 15 residues. The V and J ends lost 4 bases and 3 bases respectively, with 16 bases between them.

The chain has TRBV19 and TRBJ2-7; D remains ambiguous. The V and J ends lost 7 bases and 0 bases respectively, with 7 bases between them. This CDR3 has 12 amino acids. Germline assignment: CDR1 LNHDA and CDR2 SQIVND (reference sequence). CDR3 region: CASMSSSYEQYF. The DNA of the CDR3 is TGTGCCAGTATGTCCAGCTCCTACGAGCAGTACTTC.

This rearrangement joins TRBV2 to TRBJ1-5, with unresolved D. Trimming shortened V by 3 bases and J by 5 bases, and 11 bases separated the two germline ends. In germline, CDR1 is SNHLY, CDR2 FYNNEI. The CDR3 spans 14 residues. The CDR3 nucleotides read TGTGCCAGCAGTGAGGCTAAAATGTATCAGCCCCAGCATTTT. This encodes CASSEAKMYQPQHF.

The chain uses TRBV5-1 and TRBJ1-1; tentatively, D is TRBD1 (5 bases). This CDR3 spans 16 amino acids. In germline, CDR1 is SGHRS, CDR2 YFSETQ. V dropped 0 bases and J dropped 1 base, with 13 bases sitting between them. The CDR3 here is CASSLGDGLGNTEAFF. CDR3 sequence (DNA): TGCGCCAGCAGCTTGGGGGACGGCCTCGGGAACACTGAAGCTTTCTTT.

This clone was detected a few times. The V and J genes are TRBV19 and TRBJ2-7; TRBD2 matches at 9 bases. Germline loops: CDR1 LNHDA, CDR2 SQIVND (reference sequence). V shed 3 bases, J shed 3 bases, and the junction held 3 bases outside the gene matches. The CDR3 totals 14 residues. The CDR3 DNA is TGTGCCAGTAGTATTAGCGGGGGCTTCTACGAGCAGTACTTC. Translation: CASSISGGFYEQYF.

The chain combines TRBV4-2 with TRBJ2-1; TRBD1 matches 7 bases. Germline trimming cut 0 bases from V and 2 bases from J; bases unmatched to any gene: 4. CDR3 length equals 16 residues. Per the germline V gene, CDR1 is LGHNA and CDR2 is YNFKEQ. CDR3 nucleotide sequence: TGTGCCAGCAGCCAAGAACAGGGGTTGACCTACAATGAGCAGTTCTTC. Its translation: CASSQEQGLTYNEQFF.

The chain is built from TRBV6-1 and TRBJ1-2; D ambiguous. The V end lost 5 bases, the J end lost 0 bases, and 13 bases lay between the germline ends. Germline assignment: CDR1 MNHNS and CDR2 SASEGT. This CDR3 comprises 15 residues. CDR3 coding DNA: TGTGCCAGCAGTTTCCGGGCCTTTACTAACTATGGCTACACCTTC. Translating it yields CASSFRAFTNYGYTF.

This clone was recorded a few times. The CDR3, as DNA: TGTGCCAGCACCATGTGGGAACTTGGGTCACCCCTCCACTTT. This sequence encodes CASTMWELGSPLHF. V usage is TRBV6-5 and J usage is TRBJ1-6; no reliable D call. CDR1 is MNHEY, CDR2 SVGAGI, per germline. This CDR3 is 14 amino acids long. The V and J ends lost 7 bases and 10 bases respectively, with 17 bases between them.

The chain carries TRBV9 and TRBJ2-3; D may match TRBD1 or TRBD2 (5 bases each). The germline V and J ends were trimmed by 4 bases and 1 base, with 10 bases remaining between them. Germline CDR1 and CDR2: SGDLS and YYNGEE. The CDR3 is 14 amino acids. The CDR3 DNA sequence: TGTGCCAGCAGCCCCCGGGACGGCACAGATACGCAGTATTTT. Residues: CASSPRDGTDTQYF.

The chain recombines TRBV29-1 with TRBJ2-5, with 10 positions matching TRBD1. V shed 7 bases and J 5 bases; nucleotides not matched to a gene: 1. This CDR3 region has 11 residues. Germline V gene sequence: CDR1 SQVTM, CDR2 ANQGSEA. The CDR3 DNA reads as TGCAGCGGACAGGGGGCGGAGACCCAGTACTTC. Its protein is CSGQGAETQYF.

This chain uses TRBV7-8 with TRBJ2-7; 8 positions agree with TRBD2. V shed 1 base, J shed 1 base, and the junction held 9 bases outside the gene matches. Per germline, CDR1 SGHVS and CDR2 FQNEAQ. The CDR3 sequence is 17 residues long. CDR3 in DNA: TGTGCCAGCAGCTTAGTATCGGGAGGGCTATTATCCTACGAGCAGTACTTC. The encoded protein is CASSLVSGGLLSYEQYF.

This chain uses TRBV5-1 with TRBJ1-1, with D unclear. V lost 2 bases to trimming and J lost 5 bases, with 13 bases between them. This CDR3 has 14 residues. In germline, CDR1 is SGHRS, CDR2 YFSETQ. CDR3 sequence (DNA): TGCGCCAGCAGCTTAAATCCCGGAAGGACTGAAGCTTTCTTT. This codes for CASSLNPGRTEAFF.

CDR3 loop: CASSAQGSTEAFF. CDR3 DNA sequence: TGTGCCAGTAGTGCCCAAGGGAGCACTGAAGCTTTCTTT. The V and J genes are TRBV19 and TRBJ1-1; the D is unclear. The CDR3 sequence is 13 residues long. With 5 bases removed from V and 4 bases from J, the gap between germline ends came to 11 bases. Germline assignment: CDR1 LNHDA and CDR2 SQIVND (reference sequence).

The gene calls are TRBV2 and TRBJ2-1, with unresolved D. Germline V gives CDR1 SNHLY, CDR2 FYNNEI. The CDR3 consists of 13 residues. V lost 7 bases to trimming and J lost 4 bases, with 11 bases between them. The CDR3 sequence: CASTEVNYNEQFF. CDR3 in DNA: TGTGCCAGCACTGAGGTCAATTACAATGAGCAGTTCTTC.

V gene TRBV5-6 combines with J gene TRBJ1-1, with 8 positions matching TRBD1. The trim removed 4 bases at V and 11 bases at J, leaving 7 bases unmatched. The CDR3 runs 12 residues. Germline loops: CDR1 SGHDT, CDR2 YYEEEE. In nucleotides, the CDR3 is TGTGCCAGCAGCGACCAGGGGGCACGGGCTTTCTTT. Its protein product is CASSDQGARAFF. The full variable domain, its missing parts supplied by reference TRBV5-6 and TRBJ1-1, is DAGVTQSPTHLIKTRGQQVTLRCSPKSGHDTVSWYQQALGQGPQFIFQYYEEEERQRGNFPDRFSGHQFPNYSSELNVNALLLGDSALYLCASSDQGARAFFGQGTRLTVV.

The chain uses TRBV5-5 and TRBJ1-2; D not resolved. The V gene lost 0 bases and the J gene lost 0 bases, with 9 bases spanning the gap. The CDR3 consists of 15 residues. From germline, CDR1 is SGHKS and CDR2 YYEKEE (reference sequence). CDR3 sequence reads: CASSLALPANYGYTF. The DNA of the CDR3 is TGTGCCAGCAGCTTGGCCCTACCGGCTAACTATGGCTACACCTTC.

The chain links TRBV2 to TRBJ2-7; 8 bases map to TRBD2. Germline lookup yields CDR1 SNHLY and CDR2 FYNNEI. This CDR3 comprises 14 residues. With 5 bases clipped from V and 4 bases from J, the junction kept 7 bases outside the gene matches. The DNA of the CDR3 is TGTGCCAGCAGTAGAGGCGGGGGGCTTTACGAGCAGTACTTC. Encoded protein: CASSRGGGLYEQYF. The complete variable domain, with remaining parts taken from reference TRBV2 and TRBJ2-7, reads EPEVTQTPSHQVTQMGQEVILRCVPISNHLYFYWYRQILGQKVEFLVSFYNNEISEKSEIFDDQFSVERPDGSNFTLKIRSTKLEDSAMYFCASSRGGGLYEQYFGPGTRLTVT.

V and J are TRBV19 and TRBJ2-5; D tentatively fits TRBD1 or TRBD2 (5 bases each). This CDR3 comprises 13 residues. Germline V gene data show CDR1 as LNHDA and CDR2 as SQIVND (reference sequence). Trimming took 11 bases from V and 2 from J, leaving 15 bases between them. CDR3 sequence: CASEGSQQETQYF. CDR3 sequence (DNA): TGTGCCTCAGAGGGGAGCCAGCAAGAGACCCAGTACTTC.

The chain uses TRBV27 and TRBJ2-1; 9 nucleotides line up with TRBD2. The length of the CDR3 is 16 residues. From germline, CDR1 is MNHEY and CDR2 SMNVEV (reference sequence). V gave up 0 bases and J gave up 2 bases; unmatched junction bases: 2. The CDR3 DNA is TGTGCCAGCAGTTTATCTCTAGCGGGGCCCTACAATGAGCAGTTCTTC. Residues: CASSLSLAGPYNEQFF.

This sequence joins TRBV7-3 and TRBJ2-1; D unresolved. The CDR3 length is 11 residues. Between the trimmed V and J ends, which lost 8 bases and 8 bases, there was a span of 10 bases. Germline V lookup: CDR1 SGHTA, CDR2 FQGTGA. The CDR3 bases are TGTGCCAGCCGCCTTTCCGATGAGCAGTTCTTC. It translates to CASRLSDEQFF.